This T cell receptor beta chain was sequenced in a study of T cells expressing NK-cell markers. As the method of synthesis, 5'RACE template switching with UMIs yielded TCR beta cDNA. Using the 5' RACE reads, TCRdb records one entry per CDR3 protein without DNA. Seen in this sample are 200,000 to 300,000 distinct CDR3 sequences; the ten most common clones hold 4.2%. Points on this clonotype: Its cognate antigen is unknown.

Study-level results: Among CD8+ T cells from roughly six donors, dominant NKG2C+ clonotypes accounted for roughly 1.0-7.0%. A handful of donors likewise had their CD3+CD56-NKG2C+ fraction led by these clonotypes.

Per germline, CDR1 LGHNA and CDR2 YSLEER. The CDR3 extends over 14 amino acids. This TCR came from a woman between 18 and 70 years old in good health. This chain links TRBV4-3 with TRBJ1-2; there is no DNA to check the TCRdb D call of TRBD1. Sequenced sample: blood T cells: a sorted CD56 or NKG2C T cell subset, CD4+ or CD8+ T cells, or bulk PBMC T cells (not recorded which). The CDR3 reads CASSQAGGTYGYTF.